This TCR beta chain was documented in a study of blood T cell repertoires in COVID-19. The CDR3 is made up of 17 amino acids. Trimming took 3 bases from V and 0 from J; bases not matched to a gene: 7. Germline V gives CDR1 SGDLS, CDR2 YYNGEE. Using immunoSEQ multiplex PCR, the repertoire was profiled, and TCRdb retains in-frame clones only, with some absent. Here the sample spans a few hundred thousand clones, 65% to 90% being singletons. The rearrangement links TRBV9 to TRBJ2-1, with TRBD2 identical over 9 bases. The sequence was obtained from a woman between 55 and 75 years old with COVID-19, enrolled during active disease. Sequencing was performed on peripheral blood. CDR3 in amino acids: CASSDGLAPSSYNEQFF. The CDR3 DNA reads as TGTGCCAGCAGCGACGGACTAGCGCCGAGCTCCTACAATGAGCAGTTCTTC.